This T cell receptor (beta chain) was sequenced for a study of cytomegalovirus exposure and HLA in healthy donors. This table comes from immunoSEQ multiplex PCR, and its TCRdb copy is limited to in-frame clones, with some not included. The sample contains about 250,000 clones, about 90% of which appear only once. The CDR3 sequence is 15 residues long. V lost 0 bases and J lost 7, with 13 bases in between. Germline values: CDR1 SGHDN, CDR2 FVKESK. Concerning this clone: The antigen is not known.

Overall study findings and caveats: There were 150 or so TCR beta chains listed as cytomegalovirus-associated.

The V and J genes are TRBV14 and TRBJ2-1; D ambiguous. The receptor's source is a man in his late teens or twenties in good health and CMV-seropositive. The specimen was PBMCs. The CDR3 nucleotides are TGTGCCAGCAGCCAAGAAAGATACCCCTTTAATGAGCAGTTCTTC. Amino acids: CASSQERYPFNEQFF.